This T cell receptor (beta chain) was sequenced for a study of blood T cells in healthy people across ages. Trimming took 4 bases from V and 3 from J, leaving 29 bases between them. The CDR3 contains 20 residues. Germline values: CDR1 SEHNR, CDR2 FQNEAQ (reference sequence). Whole-study results and caveats: Total diversity from one million sequenced T cells was likely underestimated.

Alongside a J-beta primer mix, a sample-barcoded 5' primer served in a second PCR lasting about 7 to 12 cycles. With 12 random nucleotides, a template-switch adaptor tagged each individual cDNA molecule. Each CDR3 protein is one row after TCRdb ran MiXCR on the 5' RACE reads. This repertoire shows roughly 1,100,000 distinct CDR3 sequences, approximately 26% found once; its top ten account for around 0.75%. In the case of this clonotype: Its target is unknown.

A further study also used this sample, focusing on T cells of mothers and their children. That study reports: There were over 8 million TCR beta CDR3 reads from each mother and about 3 million from each child. The effect of thymic selection on TCR recombination output is similar between related and unrelated pairs.

This clonotype was obtained from a girl aged 2 to 9 in good health. V is TRBV7-9 and J is TRBJ2-3; D remains ambiguous. Material for sequencing was blood. The CDR3: CASSSTIARATRQRTDTQYF. The CDR3 bases are TGTGCCAGCAGCTCTACTATCGCCCGGGCCACCCGGCAACGGACAGATACGCAGTATTTT.